Listed below are T cell receptor beta chains from one sample, sequenced in a study of human T cells and chemical hapten exposure. MiXCR, applied by TCRdb to the RACE reads, yields one record per CDR3 protein. The sample has roughly 130,000 distinct CDR3 sequences; approximately 10% are singletons. This material consisted of whole blood, taken in connection with sensitization to the hapten diphenylcyclopropenone (DPC). All receptors come from a woman between 50 and 59 years old with alopecia areata. Some clones in this sample may be carry-over from other donors' samples. The CDR3 runs from the conserved cysteine through the conserved F or W. D genes are given only for firm matches. Part of the rows lack a size; the others show once, few, many or a class for expanded clones.

CASSSLLGGNTIYF,TGTGCCAGCAGCTCCCTCCTGGGAGGAAACACCATATATTTT,NA,NA,TRBJ1-3,TRBV3-1,14
CASTLSLGAGYEQYF,TGTGCCAGCACCCTTTCTCTGGGGGCGGGCTACGAGCAGTACTTC,NA,NA,TRBJ2-7,TRBV11-1,15
CASSEGQITEAFF,TGTGCCAGCAGCGAGGGACAGATCACTGAAGCTTTCTTT,NA,TRBD1,TRBJ1-1,TRBV2,13
CASSRSTGGSLDNTIYF,TGTGCCAGCAGCAGGTCGACAGGGGGCAGTCTGGACAACACCATATATTTT,NA,TRBD1,TRBJ1-3,TRBV7-9,17
CASRPTSGGADTQYF,TGTGCCAGCAGACCGACTAGCGGGGGCGCAGATACGCAGTATTTT,NA,TRBD2,TRBJ2-3,TRBV2,15
CASSYGTGTNSPLHF,TGTGCCAGCAGTTACGGGACAGGCACTAATTCACCCCTCCACTTT,NA,TRBD1,TRBJ1-6,TRBV6-5,15
CAIRTGDEQFF,TGTGCCATCAGAACAGGAGACGAGCAGTTCTTC,few,NA,TRBJ2-1,TRBV10-3,11
CASSEAGAGPYPQHF,TGTGCCAGCAGTGAAGCGGGGGCAGGTCCCTATCCCCAGCATTTT,NA,NA,TRBJ1-5,TRBV6-1,15
CASSWGLAGKTRLNEQFF,TGTGCCAGCAGCTGGGGACTAGCGGGAAAAACACGGTTAAATGAGCAGTTCTTC,few,TRBD2,TRBJ2-1,TRBV11-2,18
CASSLQTGEPEAFF,TGTGCCAGCAGCTTACAGACAGGGGAACCCGAAGCTTTCTTT,few,TRBD1,TRBJ1-1,TRBV7-2,14
CASSPPTGTYEQYF,TGTGCCAGCAGCCCCCCAACAGGGACCTACGAGCAGTACTTC,NA,NA,TRBJ2-7,TRBV7-9,14
CSAVPGQGLNTEAFF,TGCAGTGCTGTCCCGGGACAGGGGTTGAACACTGAAGCTTTCTTT,NA,TRBD1,TRBJ1-1,TRBV20-1,15
CASSPGRENTEAFF,TGTGCCAGCTCACCGGGCAGAGAGAACACTGAAGCTTTCTTT,NA,NA,TRBJ1-1,TRBV18,14
CASSSYAGETQYF,TGTGCCAGCAGCTCCTACGCCGGGGAGACCCAGTACTTC,few,NA,TRBJ2-5,TRBV7-9,13
CASSSTPNEQFF,TGTGCCAGCAGTTCTACACCCAATGAGCAGTTCTTC,many,NA,TRBJ2-1,TRBV6-5,12
CASSLSPSGSKDEQYF,TGTGCCAGCAGTTTAAGCCCAAGCGGGAGTAAGGACGAGCAGTACTTC,NA,TRBD2,TRBJ2-7,TRBV27,16
CASSWGPGQGVEEQFF,TGTGCCAGCAGCTGGGGACCGGGACAGGGGGTAGAGGAGCAGTTCTTC,many,TRBD1,TRBJ2-1,TRBV7-9,16